This TCR beta chain was observed in a study of blood T cell repertoires in COVID-19. The length of the CDR3 is 17 residues. V was clipped by 4 bases and J by 7 bases; unmatched bases: 12. Looked up from germline, CDR1 is MGHRA and CDR2 is YSYEKL. Measured with immunoSEQ multiplex PCR; TCRdb has only the in-frame clones, and not every one. Among 100,000 to 150,000 clones listed, around nine tenths were seen once. The specimen sequenced was peripheral blood. The J gene is TRBJ2-2, the V gene TRBV4-1; 10 bases align to TRBD2. This sequence was found in a human donor in a cohort sampled during active COVID-19. CDR3 DNA sequence: TGCGCCAGCAGCCCCGGTGGTAGCGGGAGGTTGGGCGGGGAGCTGTTTTTT. It encodes CASSPGGSGRLGGELFF.